These T cell receptor beta chains were read from a single sample in a study of T cell responses to AZD1222 COVID-19 vaccine. This table comes from immunoSEQ multiplex PCR, and its TCRdb copy is limited to in-frame clones, with some not included. The table records approximately 190,000 clones, approximately 91% of them present only once. This specimen consisted of peripheral blood, obtained on day 0 of AZD1222 vaccination. The receptors shown here come from an adult in good health. Each CDR3 is given with its conserved first and last residue. D genes are given only for firm matches. Clone sizes are given selectively: once, few, many, or a class where the clone is expanded.

V gene	J gene	clone size	CDR3 length	D gene	CDR3 protein	CDR3 DNA
TRBV3-1/TRBV3-2	TRBJ1-1	-	15	-	CASSPQVGYGTEAFF	TGTGCCAGCAGCCCTCAGGTCGGGTATGGCACTGAAGCTTTCTTT
TRBV4-1	TRBJ2-7	-	14	TRBD1	CASSQGTGDYEQYF	TGCGCCAGCAGCCAAGGAACAGGGGACTACGAGCAGTACTTC
TRBV6-1	TRBJ2-1	-	19	TRBD2	CASSEVPWSGRAGYNEQFF	TGTGCCAGCAGTGAAGTGCCCTGGAGCGGGAGGGCCGGGTACAATGAGCAGTTCTTC
TRBV12-5	TRBJ2-1	-	13	-	CASGLVRNNEQFF	TGTGCTAGTGGTTTGGTCCGTAACAATGAGCAGTTCTTC
TRBV19	TRBJ2-7	-	14	-	CASKGGRFSYEQYF	TGTGCCAGTAAGGGAGGACGGTTCTCCTACGAGCAGTACTTC
TRBV5-1	TRBJ1-2	-	15	-	CASSARGSMGNGYTF	TGCGCCAGCAGCGCCAGGGGCTCTATGGGCAATGGCTACACCTTC
TRBV7-9	TRBJ1-1	-	15	TRBD1	CASRPKDRLGPEAFF	TGTGCCAGCAGACCAAAGGACAGGTTGGGTCCTGAAGCTTTCTTT
TRBV19	TRBJ1-2	-	14	-	CASSPDSDRNGYTF	TGTGCCAGTAGCCCGGACAGCGATAGGAATGGCTACACCTTC
TRBV5-1	TRBJ1-2	-	15	TRBD1	CASSPPTGAGYGYTF	TGCGCCAGCAGCCCGCCGACAGGGGCGGGCTATGGCTACACCTTC
TRBV3-1/TRBV3-2	TRBJ1-2	-	15	-	CASSRSEQGPYGYTF	TGTGCCAGCAGTCGGAGCGAACAGGGTCCCTATGGCTACACCTTC
TRBV24-1	TRBJ1-4	-	16	TRBD1	CATSDPGQGLDEKLFF	TGTGCCACCAGTGATCCCGGACAGGGGCTTGATGAAAAACTGTTTTTT
TRBV10-3	TRBJ2-7	-	11	-	CATRNSYEQYF	TGTGCCACACGGAATAGCTACGAGCAGTACTTC
TRBV6-5	TRBJ2-5	-	15	TRBD2	CASSRDLAGAETQYF	TGTGCCAGCAGCCGTGACCTAGCGGGAGCTGAGACCCAGTACTTC
TRBV7-2	TRBJ2-5	-	13	-	CASSFSGGETQYF	TGTGCCAGCAGCTTCAGTGGGGGGGAGACCCAGTACTTC
TRBV19	TRBJ1-2	-	18	TRBD1	CASSMKDRGSTVQYGYTF	TGTGCCAGTAGTATGAAAGACAGGGGATCAACCGTACAATATGGCTACACCTTC
TRBV19	TRBJ1-6	-	15	-	CASSIVVRDNSPLHF	TGTGCCAGTAGTATAGTGGTCCGGGACAATTCACCCCTCCACTTT
TRBV28	TRBJ2-3	-	14	-	CASSSGGSPDTQYF	TGTGCCAGCAGTTCAGGGGGGAGCCCAGATACGCAGTATTTT
TRBV14	TRBJ2-7	-	18	-	CASSQDYPLGTASYEQYF	TGTGCCAGCAGCCAAGATTATCCCCTCGGGACCGCATCCTACGAGCAGTACTTC
TRBV19	TRBJ1-2	once	17	-	CASSFVEGLADAYGYTF	TGTGCCAGTAGCTTCGTGGAGGGCTTGGCGGACGCTTATGGCTACACCTTC
TRBV7-9	TRBJ2-5	-	13	-	CASSLGLQGSQYF	TGTGCCAGCAGTTTAGGTCTACAGGGTTCTCAGTACTTC
TRBV28	TRBJ2-7	-	12	-	CASSLNVNEQYF	TGTGCCAGCAGTTTAAATGTGAACGAGCAGTACTTC
TRBV11-1	TRBJ2-7	-	15	-	CASSYIGGSSYEQYF	TGTGCCAGCAGCTACATTGGGGGGTCCTCCTACGAGCAGTACTTC
TRBV2	TRBJ2-7	-	13	TRBD1	CASTNRGVYEQYF	TGTGCCAGCACAAACAGGGGGGTTTACGAGCAGTACTTC
TRBV4-3	TRBJ2-1	-	16	TRBD1	CASSLRDRGPYNEQFF	TGCGCCAGCAGCCTAAGGGACAGGGGCCCCTACAATGAGCAGTTCTTC
TRBV27	TRBJ2-7	-	14	-	CASSFGNSVYEQYF	TGTGCCAGCAGTTTTGGAAATAGTGTCTACGAGCAGTACTTC
TRBV4-3	TRBJ1-2	-	13	-	CASSQTTNYGYTF	TGCGCCAGCAGCCAGACAACTAACTATGGCTACACCTTC
TRBV6-2/TRBV6-3	TRBJ2-5	-	16	TRBD2	CASSYSLTSGWETQYF	TGTGCCAGCAGTTACTCGTTAACTAGCGGGTGGGAGACCCAGTACTTC
TRBV27	TRBJ1-2	-	12	-	CASSSDWSGYTF	TGTGCCAGCAGTTCCGATTGGAGTGGCTACACCTTC
TRBV19	TRBJ2-7	-	14	TRBD1	CASTGTGIGNEQYF	TGTGCCAGTACGGGGACAGGGATAGGTAACGAGCAGTACTTC
TRBV18	TRBJ2-3	once	15	TRBD2	CASSQLAGYTDTQYF	TGTGCCAGCTCGCAACTAGCGGGGTACACAGATACGCAGTATTTT
TRBV27	TRBJ2-1	-	15	-	CASSIRVPGYNEQFF	TGTGCCAGCAGTATCCGGGTACCTGGGTATAATGAGCAGTTCTTC
TRBV11-3	TRBJ2-3	-	17	TRBD2	CASSSRKMAGGTDTQYF	TGTGCCAGCAGCTCCCGAAAGATGGCGGGGGGCACAGATACGCAGTATTTT
TRBV11-2	TRBJ2-7	-	14	-	CASSLVVDSHEQYF	TGTGCCAGCAGCTTAGTGGTGGATAGCCACGAGCAGTACTTC
TRBV19	TRBJ1-6	-	12	-	CASSIGASPLHF	TGTGCCAGTAGTATAGGAGCTTCACCCCTCCACTTT
TRBV4-1	TRBJ2-7	once	18	-	CASSQDLGTTESSYEQYF	TGCGCCAGCAGCCAAGATCTTGGGACGACAGAGAGCTCCTACGAGCAGTACTTC
TRBV5-4	TRBJ2-5	-	14	-	CASSLVYEEETQYF	TGTGCCAGCAGCTTGGTTTATGAGGAAGAGACCCAGTACTTC
TRBV11-3	TRBJ2-7	once	15	-	CASSLVGAAGHEQYF	TGTGCCAGCAGCTTAGTCGGCGCGGCGGGCCACGAGCAGTACTTC
TRBV4-2	TRBJ1-5	-	16	TRBD1	CASSQDWDRGNQPQHF	TGTGCCAGCAGCCAAGATTGGGACAGGGGCAATCAGCCCCAGCATTTT
TRBV7-9	TRBJ1-4	-	15	-	CASSLEPATNEKLFF	TGTGCCAGCAGCTTAGAACCAGCAACTAATGAAAAACTGTTTTTT
TRBV11-3	TRBJ2-2	-	15	TRBD1	CASSPGQGAAGELFF	TGTGCCAGCAGCCCCGGGCAGGGGGCTGCCGGGGAGCTGTTTTTT
TRBV7-9	TRBJ1-2	-	14	-	CASSLRAGAYGYTF	TGTGCCAGCAGCTTGAGAGCCGGGGCGTATGGCTACACCTTC
TRBV7-6	TRBJ1-3	-	15	-	CASSPRGDSGNTIYF	TGTGCCAGCAGCCCCAGGGGAGACTCTGGAAACACCATATATTTT
TRBV5-4	TRBJ2-1	once	15	TRBD1	CASSGGTGSYNEQFF	TGTGCCAGCAGCGGAGGGACAGGGTCGTACAATGAGCAGTTCTTC
TRBV5-1	TRBJ2-2	-	16	-	CASSPQGPALGGELFF	TGCGCCAGCAGCCCGCAGGGACCCGCGTTGGGCGGGGAGCTGTTTTTT
TRBV11-3	TRBJ2-7	-	13	TRBD1	CASSFRTGYEQYF	TGTGCCAGCAGCTTCCGGACAGGCTACGAGCAGTACTTC
TRBV28	TRBJ1-4	-	14	-	CASSLSVQGPKLFF	TGTGCCAGCAGTTTATCGGTACAGGGACCCAAACTGTTTTTT
TRBV27	TRBJ1-1	once	14	TRBD1	CASSFNRGTTEAFF	TGTGCCAGCAGTTTCAACAGGGGGACCACTGAAGCTTTCTTT
TRBV20-1	TRBJ2-5	-	11	-	CSAPKGETQYF	TGCAGTGCCCCGAAGGGAGAGACCCAGTACTTC
TRBV9	TRBJ2-7	-	15	TRBD1	CASSPSGTVRYEQYF	TGTGCCAGCAGCCCATCCGGGACAGTCCGGTACGAGCAGTACTTC
TRBV5-4	TRBJ1-2	-	14	TRBD1	CASSSQGAEYGYTF	TGTGCCAGCAGCTCCCAGGGGGCGGAGTATGGCTACACCTTC
TRBV28	TRBJ1-2	few	14	-	CATRRGAFPYGYTF	TGTGCCACGCGTCGAGGGGCCTTTCCCTATGGCTACACCTTC